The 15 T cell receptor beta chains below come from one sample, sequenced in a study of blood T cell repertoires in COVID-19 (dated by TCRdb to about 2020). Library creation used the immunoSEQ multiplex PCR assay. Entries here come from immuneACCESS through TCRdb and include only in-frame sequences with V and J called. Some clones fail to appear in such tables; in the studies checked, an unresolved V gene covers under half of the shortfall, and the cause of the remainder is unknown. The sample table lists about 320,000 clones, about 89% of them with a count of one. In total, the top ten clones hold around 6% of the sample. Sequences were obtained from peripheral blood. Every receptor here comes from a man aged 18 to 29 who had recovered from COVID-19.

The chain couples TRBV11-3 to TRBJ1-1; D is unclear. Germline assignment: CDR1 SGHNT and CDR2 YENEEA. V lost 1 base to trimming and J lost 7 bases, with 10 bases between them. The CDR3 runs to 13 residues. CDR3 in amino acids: CASSLGLAGEAFF. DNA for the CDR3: TGTGCCAGCAGCTTAGGGCTTGCGGGTGAAGCTTTCTTT.

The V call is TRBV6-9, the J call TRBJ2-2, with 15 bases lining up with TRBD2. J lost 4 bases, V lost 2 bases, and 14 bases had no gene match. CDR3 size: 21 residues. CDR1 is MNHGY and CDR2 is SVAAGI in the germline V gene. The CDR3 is CASSYLPSGLAGGVGTGELFF. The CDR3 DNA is TGTGCCAGCAGTTATCTACCCTCGGGACTAGCGGGGGGTGTAGGCACCGGGGAGCTGTTTTTT.

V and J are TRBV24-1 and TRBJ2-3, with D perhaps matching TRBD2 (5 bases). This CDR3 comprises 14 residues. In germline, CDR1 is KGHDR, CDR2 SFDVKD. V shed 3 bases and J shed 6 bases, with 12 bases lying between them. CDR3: CATSDPSGSDTQYF. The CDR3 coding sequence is TGTGCCACCAGTGATCCGAGCGGATCTGATACGCAGTATTTT.

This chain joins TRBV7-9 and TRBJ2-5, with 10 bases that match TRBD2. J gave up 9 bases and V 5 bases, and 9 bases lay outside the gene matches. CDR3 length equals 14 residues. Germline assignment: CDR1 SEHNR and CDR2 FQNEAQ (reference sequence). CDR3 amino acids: CASSPGLAATAQYF. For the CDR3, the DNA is TGTGCCAGCAGCCCAGGACTAGCGGCGACGGCCCAGTACTTC.

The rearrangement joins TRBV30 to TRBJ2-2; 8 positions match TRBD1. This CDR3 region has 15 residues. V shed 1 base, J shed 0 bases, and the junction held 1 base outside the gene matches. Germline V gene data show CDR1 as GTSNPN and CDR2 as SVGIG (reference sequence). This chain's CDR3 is CAWSGQGTNTGELFF. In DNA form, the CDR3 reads TGTGCCTGGAGTGGACAGGGGACGAACACCGGGGAGCTGTTTTTT.

In DNA, the CDR3 is TGTGCCAGCAGTTTAGGGGTCAACTATGGCTACACCTTC. It is translated as CASSLGVNYGYTF. The rearrangement links TRBV6-6 to TRBJ1-2; TRBD1 might be the D (5 bases). This CDR3 contains 13 residues. Trimming pared 4 bases from V and 2 bases from J, leaving 8 bases between. The germline V gene has CDR1 MNHNY and CDR2 SVGAGI (reference sequence).

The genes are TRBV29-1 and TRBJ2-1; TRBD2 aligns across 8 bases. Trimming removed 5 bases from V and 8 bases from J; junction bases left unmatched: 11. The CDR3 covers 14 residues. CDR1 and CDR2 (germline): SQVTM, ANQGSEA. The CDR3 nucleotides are TGCAGCGTTTCCGGGACTAGGATCGCCGATGAGCAGTTCTTC. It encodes CSVSGTRIADEQFF.

CDR3 nucleotide sequence: TGCGCCAGCAGCCAAGTGACAGGGAAAAGCTACGAGCAGTACTTC. Translation gives CASSQVTGKSYEQYF. This chain uses TRBV4-3 with TRBJ2-7; 7 nucleotides agree with TRBD1. The CDR3 totals 15 residues. Trimming took 1 base from V and 3 from J; bases not matched to a gene: 6. In germline, CDR1 is LGHNA, CDR2 YSLEER.

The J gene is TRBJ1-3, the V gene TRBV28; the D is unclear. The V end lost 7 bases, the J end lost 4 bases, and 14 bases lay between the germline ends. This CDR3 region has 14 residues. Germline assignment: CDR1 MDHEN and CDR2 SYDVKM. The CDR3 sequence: CASTPGGTGNTIYF. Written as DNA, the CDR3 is TGTGCCAGCACCCCAGGTGGAACCGGAAACACCATATATTTT.

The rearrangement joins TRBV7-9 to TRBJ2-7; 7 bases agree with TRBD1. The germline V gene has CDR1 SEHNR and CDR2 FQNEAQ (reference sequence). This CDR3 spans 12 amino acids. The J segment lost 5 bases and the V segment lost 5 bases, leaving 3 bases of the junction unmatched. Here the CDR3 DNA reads TGTGCCAGCAGCGCGGACAGGAACGAGCAGTACTTC. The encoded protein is CASSADRNEQYF.

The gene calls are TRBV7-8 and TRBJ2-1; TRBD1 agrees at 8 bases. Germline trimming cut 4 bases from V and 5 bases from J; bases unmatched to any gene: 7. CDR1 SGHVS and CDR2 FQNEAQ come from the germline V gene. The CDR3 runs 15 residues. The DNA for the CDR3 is TGTGCCAGCAGCTCCGGCAGGGGGCGAGACAATGAGCAGTTCTTC. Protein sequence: CASSSGRGRDNEQFF.

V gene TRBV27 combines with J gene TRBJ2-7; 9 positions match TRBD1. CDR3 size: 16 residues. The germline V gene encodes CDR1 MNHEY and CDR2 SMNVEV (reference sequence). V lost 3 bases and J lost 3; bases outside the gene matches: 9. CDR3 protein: CASSFVPGQGIYEQYF. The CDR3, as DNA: TGTGCCAGCAGTTTTGTCCCGGGACAGGGTATCTACGAGCAGTACTTC.

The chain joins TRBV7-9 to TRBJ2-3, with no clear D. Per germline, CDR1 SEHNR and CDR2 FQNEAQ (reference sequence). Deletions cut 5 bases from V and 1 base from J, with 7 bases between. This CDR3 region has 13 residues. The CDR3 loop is CASSRTGTDTQYF. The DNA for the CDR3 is TGTGCCAGCAGCCGAACGGGCACAGATACGCAGTATTTT. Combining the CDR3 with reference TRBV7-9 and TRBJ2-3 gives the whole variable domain DTGVSQNPRHKITKRGQNVTFRCDPISEHNRLYWYRQTLGQGPEFLTYFQNEAQLEKSRLLSDRFSAERPKGSFSTLEIQRTEQGDSAMYLCASSRTGTDTQYFGPGTRLTVL.

The CDR3: CASSFYPDSYQPQHF. CDR3 in DNA: TGTGCCAGCAGCTTTTACCCGGACAGTTATCAGCCCCAGCATTTT. The chain carries TRBV7-2 and TRBJ1-5; possible D gene TRBD1, 6 bases. Deletions cut 3 bases from V and 5 bases from J, with 14 bases between. The germline V gene encodes CDR1 SGHTA and CDR2 FQGNSA. The CDR3 consists of 15 residues.

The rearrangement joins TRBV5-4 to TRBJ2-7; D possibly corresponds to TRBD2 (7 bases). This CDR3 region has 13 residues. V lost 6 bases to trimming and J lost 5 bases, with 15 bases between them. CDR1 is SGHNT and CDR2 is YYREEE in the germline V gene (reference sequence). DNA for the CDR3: TGTGCCAGCAACATGGGGGGGGCTAACGAGCAGTACTTC. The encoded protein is CASNMGGANEQYF.